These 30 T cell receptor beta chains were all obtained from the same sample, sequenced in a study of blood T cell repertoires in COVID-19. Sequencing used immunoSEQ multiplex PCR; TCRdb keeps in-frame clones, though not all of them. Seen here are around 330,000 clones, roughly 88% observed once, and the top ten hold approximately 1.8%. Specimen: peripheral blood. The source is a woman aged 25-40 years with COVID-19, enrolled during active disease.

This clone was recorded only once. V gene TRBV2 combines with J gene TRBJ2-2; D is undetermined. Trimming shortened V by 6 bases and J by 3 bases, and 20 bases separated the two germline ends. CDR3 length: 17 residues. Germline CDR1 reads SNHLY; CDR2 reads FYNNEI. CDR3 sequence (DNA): TGTGCCAGCAGCAGAACCCTTATGGGCCAATACACCGGGGAGCTGTTTTTT. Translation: CASSRTLMGQYTGELFF.

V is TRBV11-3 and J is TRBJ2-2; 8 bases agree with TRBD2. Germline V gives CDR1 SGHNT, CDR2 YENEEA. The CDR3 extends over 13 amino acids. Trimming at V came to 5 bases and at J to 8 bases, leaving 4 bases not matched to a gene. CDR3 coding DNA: TGTGCCAGCAGCGGCGGGGGGTTTGGGGAGCTGTTTTTT. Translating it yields CASSGGGFGELFF. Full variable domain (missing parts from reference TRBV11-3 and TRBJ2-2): EAGVVQSPRYKIIEKKQPVAFWCNPISGHNTLYWYLQNLGQGPELLIRYENEEAVDDSQLPKDRFSAERLKGVDSTLKIQPAELGDSAVYLCASSGGGFGELFFGEGSRLTVL.

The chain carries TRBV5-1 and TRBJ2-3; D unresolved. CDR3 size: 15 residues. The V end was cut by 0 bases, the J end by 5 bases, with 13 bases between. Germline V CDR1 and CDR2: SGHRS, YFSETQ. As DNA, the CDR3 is TGCGCCAGCAGCTTGGAACCCCTCGGCGGAGATACGCAGTATTTT. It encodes CASSLEPLGGDTQYF.

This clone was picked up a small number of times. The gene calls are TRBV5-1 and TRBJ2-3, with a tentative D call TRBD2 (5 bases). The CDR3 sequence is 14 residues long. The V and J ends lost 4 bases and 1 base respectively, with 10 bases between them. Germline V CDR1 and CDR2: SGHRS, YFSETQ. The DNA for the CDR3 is TGCGCCAGCAGCCGAATCGGGGGCACAGATACGCAGTATTTT. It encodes CASSRIGGTDTQYF.

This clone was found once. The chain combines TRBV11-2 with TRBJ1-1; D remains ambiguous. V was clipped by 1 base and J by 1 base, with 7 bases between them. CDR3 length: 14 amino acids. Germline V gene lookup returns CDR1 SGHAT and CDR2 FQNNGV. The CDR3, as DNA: TGTGCCAGCAGCTTAGGAGGATGGAACACTGAAGCTTTCTTT. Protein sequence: CASSLGGWNTEAFF.

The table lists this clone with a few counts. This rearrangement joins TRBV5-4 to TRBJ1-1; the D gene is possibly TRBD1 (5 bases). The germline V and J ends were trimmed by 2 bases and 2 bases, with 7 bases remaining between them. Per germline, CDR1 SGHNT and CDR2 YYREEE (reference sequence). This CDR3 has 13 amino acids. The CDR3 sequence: CASSLGENTEAFF. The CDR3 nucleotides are TGTGCCAGCAGCTTAGGGGAAAACACTGAAGCTTTCTTT.

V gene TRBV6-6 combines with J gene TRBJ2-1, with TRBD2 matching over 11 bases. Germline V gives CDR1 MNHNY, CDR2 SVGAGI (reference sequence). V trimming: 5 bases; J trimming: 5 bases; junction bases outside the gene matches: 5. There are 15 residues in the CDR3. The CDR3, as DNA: TGTGCCAGCAGTCCTCTAGCGGGGGGAAACAATGAGCAGTTCTTC. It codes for CASSPLAGGNNEQFF.

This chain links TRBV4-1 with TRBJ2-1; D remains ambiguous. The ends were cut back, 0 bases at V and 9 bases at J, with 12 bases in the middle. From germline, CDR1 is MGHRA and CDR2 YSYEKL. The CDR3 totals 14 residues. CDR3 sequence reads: CASSQDSGGGEQFF. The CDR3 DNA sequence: TGCGCCAGCAGCCAAGACTCTGGTGGCGGTGAGCAGTTCTTC.

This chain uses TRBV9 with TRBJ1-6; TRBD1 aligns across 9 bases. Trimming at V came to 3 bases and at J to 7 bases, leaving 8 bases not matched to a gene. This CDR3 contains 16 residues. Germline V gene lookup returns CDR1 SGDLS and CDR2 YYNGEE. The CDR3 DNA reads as TGTGCCAGCAGCGCCCAAACACAGGGGGCCAATTCACCCCTCCACTTT. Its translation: CASSAQTQGANSPLHF.

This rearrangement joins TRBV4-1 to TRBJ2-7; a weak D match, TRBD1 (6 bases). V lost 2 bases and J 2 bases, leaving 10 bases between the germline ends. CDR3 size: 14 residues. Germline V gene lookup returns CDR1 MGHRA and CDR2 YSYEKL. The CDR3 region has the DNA TGCGCCAGCAGCCAAAGAACAGGGACCTACGAGCAGTACTTC. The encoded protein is CASSQRTGTYEQYF.

The CDR3 DNA reads as TGTGCCAGCAGGGGAGGGACTAGCCCGACCACAGATACGCAGTATTTT. Encoded protein: CASRGGTSPTTDTQYF. The rearrangement joins TRBV7-2 to TRBJ2-3, with TRBD2 identical over 9 bases. CDR3 length: 16 residues. Trimming at V came to 6 bases and at J to 2 bases, leaving 9 bases not matched to a gene. Germline V gene data show CDR1 as SGHTA and CDR2 as FQGNSA.

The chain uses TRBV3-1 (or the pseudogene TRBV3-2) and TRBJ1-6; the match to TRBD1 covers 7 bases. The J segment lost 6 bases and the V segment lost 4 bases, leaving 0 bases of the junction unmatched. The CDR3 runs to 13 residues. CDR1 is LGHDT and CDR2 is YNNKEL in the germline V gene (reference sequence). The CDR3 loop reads CASSRQGNSPLHF. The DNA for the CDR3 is TGTGCCAGCAGCCGACAGGGTAATTCACCCCTCCACTTT.

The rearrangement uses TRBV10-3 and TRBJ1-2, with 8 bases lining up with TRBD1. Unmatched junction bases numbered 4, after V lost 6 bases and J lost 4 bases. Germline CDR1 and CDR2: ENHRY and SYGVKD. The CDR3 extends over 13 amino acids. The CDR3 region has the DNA TGTGCCATCAGGGACAGGGACGCCTATGGCTACACCTTC. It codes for CAIRDRDAYGYTF.

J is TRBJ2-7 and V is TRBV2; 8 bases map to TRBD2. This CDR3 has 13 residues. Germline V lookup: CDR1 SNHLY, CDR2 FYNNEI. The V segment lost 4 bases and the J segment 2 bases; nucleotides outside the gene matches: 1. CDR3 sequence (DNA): TGTGCCAGCAGTGCGGGGGGGCCCTACGAGCAGTACGTC. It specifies CASSAGGPYEQYV.

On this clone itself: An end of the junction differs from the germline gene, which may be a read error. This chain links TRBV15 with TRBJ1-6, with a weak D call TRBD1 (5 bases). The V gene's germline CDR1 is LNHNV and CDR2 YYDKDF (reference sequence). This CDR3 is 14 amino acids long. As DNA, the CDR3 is TGTGCCGCCAGCAGAGAAAGACAGAATTCACCCCTCCACTTT. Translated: CAASRERQNSPLHF.

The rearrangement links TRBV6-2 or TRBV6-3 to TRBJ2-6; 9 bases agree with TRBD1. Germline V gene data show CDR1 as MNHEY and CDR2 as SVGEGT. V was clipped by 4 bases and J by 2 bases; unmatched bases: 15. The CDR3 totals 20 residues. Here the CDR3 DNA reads TGTGCCAGCAGTTTCCCGCGGCAGGACAGGGGAAGGACTGGGGCCAACGTCCTGACTTTC. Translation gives CASSFPRQDRGRTGANVLTF.

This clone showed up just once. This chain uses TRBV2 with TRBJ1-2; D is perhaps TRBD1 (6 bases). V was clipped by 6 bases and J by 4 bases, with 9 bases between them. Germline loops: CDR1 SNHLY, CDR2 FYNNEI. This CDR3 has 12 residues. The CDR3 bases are TGTGCCAGCAGATTACAGGGCTATGGCTACACCTTC. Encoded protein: CASRLQGYGYTF.

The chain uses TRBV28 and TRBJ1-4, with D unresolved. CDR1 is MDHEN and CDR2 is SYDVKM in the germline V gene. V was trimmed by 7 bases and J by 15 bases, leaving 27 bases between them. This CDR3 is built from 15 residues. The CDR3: CASMSPGGPMKNLFF. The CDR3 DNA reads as TGTGCCAGCATGAGCCCGGGAGGCCCTATGAAAAACTTGTTTTTT.

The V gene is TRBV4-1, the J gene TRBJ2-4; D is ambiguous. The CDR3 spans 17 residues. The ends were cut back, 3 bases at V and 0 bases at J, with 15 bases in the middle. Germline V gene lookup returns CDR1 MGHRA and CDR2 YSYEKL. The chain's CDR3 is CASSHRDLGEAKNIQYF. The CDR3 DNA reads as TGCGCCAGCAGCCATCGCGACCTGGGCGAAGCCAAAAACATTCAGTACTTC.

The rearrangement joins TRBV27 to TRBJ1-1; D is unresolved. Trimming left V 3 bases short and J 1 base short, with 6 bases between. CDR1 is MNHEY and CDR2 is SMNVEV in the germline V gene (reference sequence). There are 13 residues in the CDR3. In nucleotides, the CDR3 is TGTGCCAGCAGTTTCGGTGAGAACACTGAAGCTTTCTTT. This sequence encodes CASSFGENTEAFF.

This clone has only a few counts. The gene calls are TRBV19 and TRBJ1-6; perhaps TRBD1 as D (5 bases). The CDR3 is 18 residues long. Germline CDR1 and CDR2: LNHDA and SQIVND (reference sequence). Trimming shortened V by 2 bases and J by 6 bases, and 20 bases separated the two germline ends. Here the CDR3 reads CASSIRPGRGGSNSPLHF. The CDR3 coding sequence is TGTGCCAGTAGTATAAGGCCAGGGCGGGGCGGGAGTAATTCACCCCTCCACTTT.

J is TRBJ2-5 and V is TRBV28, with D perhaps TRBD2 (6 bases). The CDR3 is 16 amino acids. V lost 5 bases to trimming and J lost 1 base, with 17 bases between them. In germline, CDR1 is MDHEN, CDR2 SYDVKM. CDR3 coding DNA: TGTGCCAGCAGTCACCCGTACCGGGACTTCCAAGAGACCCAGTACTTC. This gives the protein CASSHPYRDFQETQYF.

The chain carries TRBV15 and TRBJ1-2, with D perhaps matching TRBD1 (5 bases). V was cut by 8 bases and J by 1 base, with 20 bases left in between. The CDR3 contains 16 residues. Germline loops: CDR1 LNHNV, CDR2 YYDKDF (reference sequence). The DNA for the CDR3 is TGTGCCACCCTGGACACCGACGGGGGAATTAACTATGGCTACACCTTC. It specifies CATLDTDGGINYGYTF.

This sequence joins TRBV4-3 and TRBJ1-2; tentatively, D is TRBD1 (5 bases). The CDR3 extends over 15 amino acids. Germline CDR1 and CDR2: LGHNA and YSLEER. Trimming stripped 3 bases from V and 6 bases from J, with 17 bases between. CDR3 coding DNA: TGCGCCAGCAGCCATGAGACCGACACCAGGGATGGCTACACCTTC. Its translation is CASSHETDTRDGYTF.

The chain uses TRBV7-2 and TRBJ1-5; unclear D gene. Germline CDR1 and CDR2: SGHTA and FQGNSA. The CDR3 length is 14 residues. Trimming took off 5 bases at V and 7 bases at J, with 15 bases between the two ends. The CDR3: CASSLREGGQPQHF. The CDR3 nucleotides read TGTGCCAGCAGCCTCCGGGAGGGTGGCCAGCCCCAGCATTTT.

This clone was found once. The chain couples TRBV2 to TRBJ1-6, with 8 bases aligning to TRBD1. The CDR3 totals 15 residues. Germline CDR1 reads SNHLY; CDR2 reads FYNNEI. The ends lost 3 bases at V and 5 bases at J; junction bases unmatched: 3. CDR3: CASSDRTGHNSPLHF. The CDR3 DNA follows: TGTGCCAGCAGTGATAGGACAGGGCATAATTCACCCCTCCACTTT.

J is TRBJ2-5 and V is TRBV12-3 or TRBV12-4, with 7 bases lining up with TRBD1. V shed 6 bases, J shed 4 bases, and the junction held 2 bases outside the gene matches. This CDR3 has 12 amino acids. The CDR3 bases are TGTGCCAGCAGCCGACAGGGAGAGACCCAGTACTTC. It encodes CASSRQGETQYF.

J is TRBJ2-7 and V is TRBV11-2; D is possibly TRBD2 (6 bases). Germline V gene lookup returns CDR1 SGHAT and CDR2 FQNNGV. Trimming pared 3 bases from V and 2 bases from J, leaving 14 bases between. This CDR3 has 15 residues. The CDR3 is CASSFQFGGAYEQYF. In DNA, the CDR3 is TGTGCCAGCAGCTTTCAATTCGGGGGTGCCTACGAGCAGTACTTC.

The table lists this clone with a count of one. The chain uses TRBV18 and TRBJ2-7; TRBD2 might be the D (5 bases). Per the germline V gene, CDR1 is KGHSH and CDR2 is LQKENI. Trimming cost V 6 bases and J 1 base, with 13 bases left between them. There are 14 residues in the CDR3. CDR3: CASSPAGNSYEQYF. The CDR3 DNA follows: TGTGCCAGCTCTCCAGCCGGGAATTCCTACGAGCAGTACTTC.

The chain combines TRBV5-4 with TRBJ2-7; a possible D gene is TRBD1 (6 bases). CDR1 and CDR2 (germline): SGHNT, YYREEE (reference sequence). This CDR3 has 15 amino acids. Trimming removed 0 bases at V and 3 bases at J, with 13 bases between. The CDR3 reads CASSLGPGDFYEQYF. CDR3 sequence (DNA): TGTGCCAGCAGCTTGGGTCCAGGGGATTTCTACGAGCAGTACTTC. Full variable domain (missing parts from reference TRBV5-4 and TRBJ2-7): ETGVTQSPTHLIKTRGQQVTLRCSSQSGHNTVSWYQQALGQGPQFIFQYYREEENGRGNFPPRFSGLQFPNYSSELNVNALELDDSALYLCASSLGPGDFYEQYFGPGTRLTVT.